This is a list of T cell receptor beta chains from one sample in a study of blood T cell repertoires in COVID-19. The method was immunoSEQ multiplex PCR; TCRdb's version includes in-frame clones alone and lacks a portion of them. The table lists fewer than 300,000 clones, 90% of them singletons. Specimen: PBMCs or T cells enriched from blood (not recorded which). All receptors derive from a woman in her twenties or thirties who had recovered from COVID-19. Each CDR3 is given with its conserved first and last residue. Fields, in order: J gene, CDR3 length, D gene, clone size, V gene, CDR3 protein, CDR3 DNA. D genes are given only for firm matches. Rows may omit the clone size; those that give it use once, few, many or a size class.

J: TRBJ1-5
length: 14
D: .
size: .
V: TRBV6-1
CDR3: CASSERDGGLPQHF
DNA: TGTGCCAGCAGTGAGAGGGACGGGGGATTGCCCCAGCATTTT

J: TRBJ2-3
length: 13
D: .
size: .
V: TRBV11-2
CDR3: CASSFQLTDTQYF
DNA: TGTGCCAGCAGCTTTCAACTGACAGATACGCAGTATTTT

J: TRBJ2-1
length: 11
D: .
size: .
V: TRBV2
CDR3: CASSAGNEQFF
DNA: TGTGCCAGCAGTGCGGGCAATGAGCAGTTCTTC

J: TRBJ1-1
length: 14
D: TRBD1
size: .
V: TRBV28
CDR3: CASSFQGADTEAFF
DNA: TGTGCCAGCAGTTTTCAGGGGGCCGACACTGAAGCTTTCTTT

J: TRBJ2-3
length: 14
D: .
size: .
V: TRBV7-3
CDR3: CASSLGSSTDTQYF
DNA: TGTGCCAGCAGCCTCGGGAGCAGCACAGATACGCAGTATTTT

J: TRBJ2-1
length: 16
D: TRBD2
size: .
V: TRBV28
CDR3: CASSLWGSGGPNEQFF
DNA: TGTGCCAGCAGTTTATGGGGTAGCGGGGGCCCAAATGAGCAGTTCTTC

J: TRBJ2-7
length: 16
D: .
size: .
V: TRBV6-2/TRBV6-3
CDR3: CASSRPPGGGAYEQYF
DNA: TGTGCCAGCAGTCGACCCCCCGGGGGAGGCGCCTACGAGCAGTACTTC

J: TRBJ1-4
length: 15
D: TRBD1
size: .
V: TRBV5-1
CDR3: CASSLQGGSNEKLFF
DNA: TGCGCCAGCAGCTTACAGGGGGGTTCTAATGAAAAACTGTTTTTT

J: TRBJ2-1
length: 16
D: .
size: few
V: TRBV10-1
CDR3: CASSKSGGASYNEQFF
DNA: TGCGCCAGCAGCAAGTCTGGAGGGGCCTCCTACAATGAGCAGTTCTTC

J: TRBJ2-7
length: 14
D: TRBD1
size: .
V: TRBV27
CDR3: CASSIAGQGYEQYF
DNA: TGTGCCAGCAGTATTGCGGGACAGGGCTACGAGCAGTACTTC

J: TRBJ2-4
length: 15
D: TRBD1
size: .
V: TRBV18
CDR3: CASSLLGQGGDIQYF
DNA: TGTGCCAGCTCACTTTTGGGACAGGGAGGAGACATTCAGTACTTC

J: TRBJ2-1
length: 15
D: .
size: .
V: TRBV24-1
CDR3: CATSDTGWAYNEQFF
DNA: TGTGCCACCAGTGACACAGGTTGGGCCTACAATGAGCAGTTCTTC

J: TRBJ1-4
length: 15
D: TRBD1
size: .
V: TRBV24-1
CDR3: CATSDPRQGDEKLFF
DNA: TGTGCCACCAGTGATCCCCGACAGGGAGATGAAAAACTGTTTTTT

J: TRBJ2-2
length: 15
D: .
size: .
V: TRBV11-2
CDR3: CASSSGTYLTGELFF
DNA: TGTGCCAGCAGCTCCGGGACATATTTGACCGGGGAGCTGTTTTTT

J: TRBJ2-1
length: 12
D: .
size: .
V: TRBV5-1
CDR3: CASSFRGYEQFF
DNA: TGCGCCAGCAGCTTTCGAGGGTATGAGCAGTTCTTC

J: TRBJ2-5
length: 19
D: TRBD2
size: once
V: TRBV7-7
CDR3: CASSPGQGGLADDSGTQYF
DNA: TGTGCTAGCAGCCCCGGACAGGGTGGACTAGCGGACGACAGTGGGACCCAGTACTTC

J: TRBJ2-7
length: 14
D: .
size: .
V: TRBV7-9
CDR3: CASGFPPENYEQYF
DNA: TGTGCCAGCGGATTTCCGCCGGAGAACTACGAGCAGTACTTC

J: TRBJ1-5
length: 14
D: .
size: .
V: TRBV24-1
CDR3: CATSDSGISQPQHF
DNA: TGTGCCACCAGTGATTCAGGGATAAGTCAGCCCCAGCATTTT

J: TRBJ2-7
length: 14
D: .
size: .
V: TRBV7-2
CDR3: CASSPSRDQYEQYF
DNA: TGTGCCAGCAGCCCCTCGCGGGACCAGTACGAGCAGTACTTC

J: TRBJ2-2
length: 17
D: .
size: .
V: TRBV7-6
CDR3: CASSLEFSGSNTGELFF
DNA: TGTGCCAGCAGCTTAGAGTTTTCGGGTTCGAACACCGGGGAGCTGTTTTTT

J: TRBJ1-2
length: 13
D: TRBD1
size: .
V: TRBV14
CDR3: CASSLRQGDGYTF
DNA: TGTGCCAGCAGCCTTCGACAGGGTGATGGCTACACCTTC

J: TRBJ1-2
length: 12
D: .
size: .
V: TRBV7-9
CDR3: CANEHVNYGYTF
DNA: TGTGCCAACGAACACGTTAACTATGGCTACACCTTC

J: TRBJ2-7
length: 15
D: TRBD2
size: .
V: TRBV11-2
CDR3: CASSQRLAGDHEQYF
DNA: TGTGCCAGCAGCCAAAGACTAGCGGGAGACCACGAGCAGTACTTC

J: TRBJ2-5
length: 15
D: .
size: .
V: TRBV18
CDR3: CASSPLSGVEETQYF
DNA: TGTGCCAGCTCACCGCTTTCGGGGGTCGAGGAGACCCAGTACTTC

J: TRBJ2-1
length: 11
D: .
size: few
V: TRBV10-1
CDR3: CASSPGNEQFF
DNA: TGCGCCAGCAGTCCCGGGAATGAGCAGTTCTTC

J: TRBJ1-5
length: 16
D: TRBD1
size: many
V: TRBV27
CDR3: CASRLETGNGNQPQHF
DNA: TGTGCCAGCAGACTTGAGACAGGGAATGGCAATCAGCCCCAGCATTTT

J: TRBJ2-7
length: 15
D: TRBD1
size: .
V: TRBV11-1
CDR3: CASSRPGQGSYEQYF
DNA: TGTGCCAGCAGCCGACCGGGACAGGGGTCCTACGAGCAGTACTTC

J: TRBJ2-7
length: 13
D: .
size: .
V: TRBV3-1/TRBV3-2
CDR3: CASSQDARAKQYF
DNA: TGTGCCAGCAGCCAAGATGCTAGAGCTAAGCAGTACTTC

J: TRBJ1-6
length: 13
D: .
size: .
V: TRBV5-1
CDR3: CASSLTVNSPLHF
DNA: TGCGCCAGCAGCTTAACGGTAAATTCACCCCTCCACTTT

J: TRBJ2-7
length: 14
D: TRBD1
size: .
V: TRBV7-2
CDR3: CASSPRTGKYEQYF
DNA: TGTGCCAGCAGCCCCCGGACAGGGAAGTACGAGCAGTACTTC

J: TRBJ1-5
length: 15
D: TRBD1
size: .
V: TRBV3-1/TRBV3-2
CDR3: CASSQGTGSYQPQHF
DNA: TGTGCCAGCAGCCAAGGGACAGGGTCCTATCAGCCCCAGCATTTT

J: TRBJ2-7
length: 17
D: TRBD2
size: .
V: TRBV7-9
CDR3: CASTDKGVAGGEYEQYF
DNA: TGTGCCAGCACCGACAAGGGGGTGGCGGGAGGAGAGTACGAGCAGTACTTC

J: TRBJ1-1
length: 13
D: TRBD1
size: .
V: TRBV4-3
CDR3: CASSRTGGTEAFF
DNA: TGCGCCAGCAGCCGGACAGGGGGGACTGAAGCTTTCTTT

J: TRBJ2-3
length: 14
D: .
size: .
V: TRBV18
CDR3: CASSPDSNSDTQYF
DNA: TGTGCCAGCTCACCCGACAGTAACTCAGATACGCAGTATTTT

J: TRBJ2-1
length: 18
D: .
size: .
V: TRBV6-1
CDR3: CASSALPMGTGLYNEQFF
DNA: TGTGCCAGCAGTGCCCTGCCGATGGGCACAGGTCTCTACAATGAGCAGTTCTTC

J: TRBJ2-3
length: 14
D: TRBD1
size: .
V: TRBV19
CDR3: CASKWDRSTDTQYF
DNA: TGTGCCAGTAAATGGGACAGATCCACAGATACGCAGTATTTT

J: TRBJ2-7
length: 18
D: .
size: .
V: TRBV4-3
CDR3: CASSQDSPLGDVSYEQYF
DNA: TGCGCCAGCAGCCAAGATTCGCCGTTGGGCGATGTCTCCTACGAGCAGTACTTC

J: TRBJ2-3
length: 15
D: TRBD1
size: .
V: TRBV9
CDR3: CASSAEGALKDTQYF
DNA: TGTGCCAGCAGCGCCGAGGGGGCGCTTAAAGATACGCAGTATTTT